Reported below is one T cell receptor beta chain. Its target is not known. The PCR made use of 60 Vbeta and 13 Jbeta primers. Using immunoSEQ multiplex PCR, the repertoire was profiled, and TCRdb retains in-frame clones only, with some absent. The sample has some 150,000 clones, 77% seen once. This sample stems from a study of cytomegalovirus exposure and HLA in healthy donors. Regarding the study as a whole: In a later analysis, compared with equally common non-associated chains, HLA-associated beta chains were more expanded. The authors assumed roughly uniform sequencing depth across donors for presence/absence analyses. Per a prior analysis, the majority of TCR beta V segments were productive roughly 87% or roughly 30% of the time. Researchers had no immune exposure information except CMV serostatus available.

With 6 bases removed from V and 3 bases from J, the gap between germline ends came to 17 bases. CDR1 and CDR2 from the germline V gene are ENHRY and SYGVKD. The CDR3 length is 15 residues. The material sequenced was PBMCs. The chain uses TRBV10-3 and TRBJ1-1; no reliable D call. The source of this sequence is a woman in her 30s in good health and CMV-seronegative. CDR3 residues: CAIRASTWVDTEAFF. The CDR3, as DNA: TGTGCCATCAGAGCGAGCACCTGGGTGGACACTGAAGCTTTCTTT.